A single sample gave rise to the 28 T cell receptor beta chains below, sequenced in a study of cytomegalovirus exposure and HLA in healthy donors. 60 Vbeta and 13 Jbeta primers were used in PCR. The protocol was immunoSEQ multiplex PCR, while the TCRdb copy is restricted to in-frame clones and leaves out a portion. The sample consists of more than 100,000 clones, more than 70% of them appearing once. Source material: PBMCs. The receptor source for this set is a woman aged 55 to 70 in good health and CMV-seronegative.

V is TRBV19 and J is TRBJ2-3; 7 nucleotides match TRBD1. Germline CDR1 is LNHDA and CDR2 is SQIVND (reference sequence). This CDR3 has 15 residues. The V and J ends lost 5 bases and 6 bases, in that order; junction bases with no gene match: 11. CDR3 DNA: TGTGCCAGTAGTTCGCAAAAGGGGGACAGCGATACGCAGTATTTT. The encoded protein is CASSSQKGDSDTQYF.

The gene calls are TRBV6-1 and TRBJ2-7, with D tentatively TRBD1 (5 bases). Germline values: CDR1 MNHNS, CDR2 SASEGT. There are 15 residues in the CDR3. Trimming removed 2 bases from V and 0 bases from J, with 11 bases in between. Written as DNA, the CDR3 is TGTGCCAGCAGTGAAAGACAGACCAGCTCCTACGAGCAGTACTTC. Protein product: CASSERQTSSYEQYF.

The rearrangement links TRBV15 to TRBJ1-2, with no clear D. Germline V lookup: CDR1 LNHNV, CDR2 YYDKDF (reference sequence). The V gene lost 0 bases and the J gene lost 2 bases, with 10 bases spanning the gap. This CDR3 region has 15 residues. DNA for the CDR3: TGTGCCACCAGCAGAGATCTTGGCAGAAACTATGGCTACACCTTC. This codes for CATSRDLGRNYGYTF.

The chain employs TRBV27 and TRBJ2-7; 14 nucleotides align to TRBD2. V gave up 4 bases and J gave up 7 bases; unmatched junction bases: 12. In germline, CDR1 is MNHEY, CDR2 SMNVEV (reference sequence). The CDR3 loop spans 17 amino acids. CDR3 in DNA: TGTGCCAGCAGTTCCCTAACCCGGACTAGCGGGAGGAGTGAGCAGTACTTC. Encoded protein: CASSSLTRTSGRSEQYF.

This clone appeared a few times. This chain joins TRBV9 and TRBJ1-3; perhaps TRBD1 as D (6 bases). The V gene lost 3 bases and the J gene lost 2 bases, with 9 bases spanning the gap. The CDR3 is 14 residues long. Germline CDR1 SGDLS, CDR2 YYNGEE. The DNA of the CDR3 is TGTGCCAGCAGCGGGTACAGGGCTGGAAACACCATATATTTT. Its protein is CASSGYRAGNTIYF.

As regards this clone: Mismatch with germline at one junction end may stem from a read error. V and J are TRBV7-9 and TRBJ2-7, with D perhaps TRBD2 (6 bases). This CDR3 has 15 amino acids. Germline V gene lookup returns CDR1 SEHNR and CDR2 FQNEAQ (reference sequence). The CDR3 nucleotides are TGTTCCAGCAGCTTAGTTGGAGGGTCGGGTTACGAGCAGTACTTC. Translation: CSSSLVGGSGYEQYF.

The V call is TRBV14, the J call TRBJ2-1; D possibly corresponds to TRBD2 (6 bases). Deletions cut 5 bases from V and 3 bases from J, with 14 bases between. The CDR3 is 15 residues long. Per germline, CDR1 SGHDN and CDR2 FVKESK. The CDR3 DNA reads as TGTGCCAGCAGCGACAAAGGGCGGGGCTACAATGAGCAGTTCTTC. It yields the protein CASSDKGRGYNEQFF.

This rearrangement joins TRBV7-2 to TRBJ2-2; 8 bases agree with TRBD2. Trimming at V came to 0 bases and at J to 7 bases, leaving 7 bases not matched to a gene. CDR1 is SGHTA and CDR2 is FQGNSA in the germline V gene. This CDR3 is 16 amino acids long. The DNA for the CDR3 is TGTGCCAGCAGCTTAGCGGGTCGGGGGGGCCGCGGGGAGCTGTTTTTT. Protein sequence: CASSLAGRGGRGELFF.

The J gene is TRBJ2-5, the V gene TRBV6-6; maybe TRBD1 (6 bases). There are 14 residues in the CDR3. Germline V gene sequence: CDR1 MNHNY, CDR2 SVGAGI (reference sequence). V was clipped by 6 bases and J by 1 base, with 12 bases between them. The CDR3 sequence is CASSHRVVQETQYF. As DNA, the CDR3 is TGTGCCAGCAGCCACAGGGTCGTCCAAGAGACCCAGTACTTC.

This sequence joins TRBV28 and TRBJ2-1; 8 bases are shared with TRBD2. This CDR3 region has 14 residues. V gave up 6 bases and J gave up 8 bases; unmatched junction bases: 9. Germline V gives CDR1 MDHEN, CDR2 SYDVKM. CDR3 nucleotide sequence: TGTGCCAGCAGCCATCCAGCCGGGAGGGATGAGCAGTTCTTC. Encoded protein: CASSHPAGRDEQFF.

CDR3 bases: TGTGCCAGCAGCGGACTAGCGGGGGCTGAGACCCAGTACTTC. As protein: CASSGLAGAETQYF. The rearrangement uses TRBV6-6 and TRBJ2-5; 13 nucleotides agree with TRBD2. CDR3 length: 14 amino acids. CDR1 is MNHNY and CDR2 is SVGAGI in the germline V gene (reference sequence). The trim removed 6 bases at V and 5 bases at J, leaving 3 bases unmatched.

This clone was detected only a few times. J is TRBJ1-5 and V is TRBV14, with D hard to call. V dropped 0 bases and J dropped 4 bases, with 4 bases sitting between them. This CDR3 comprises 13 residues. The germline CDR1 and CDR2 sequences are SGHDN and FVKESK. The CDR3 spells CASSQDLNQPQHF. As DNA, the CDR3 is TGTGCCAGCAGCCAAGATCTGAATCAGCCCCAGCATTTT.

V gene TRBV6-5 combines with J gene TRBJ2-7; 11 bases align to TRBD1. Germline V gives CDR1 MNHEY, CDR2 SVGAGI. J gave up 3 bases and V 4 bases, and 8 bases lay outside the gene matches. The length of the CDR3 is 16 residues. CDR3 nucleotide sequence: TGTGCCAGCAGTTCCTTCCACGGGACAGGGGGCTACGAGCAGTACTTC. It translates to CASSSFHGTGGYEQYF.

The chain couples TRBV5-8 to TRBJ2-7; no definite D call. The CDR3 has 15 residues. Germline V gene sequence: CDR1 SGHTS, CDR2 YDEGEE. Trimming removed 3 bases at V and 6 bases at J, with 19 bases between. CDR3 region: CASSSGTRSEVEQYF. DNA for the CDR3: TGTGCCAGCAGCTCTGGTACCCGCAGCGAGGTCGAGCAGTACTTC.

The chain is built from TRBV27 and TRBJ2-2; 11 nucleotides match TRBD1. V was clipped by 5 bases and J by 6 bases; unmatched bases: 5. CDR3 size: 15 residues. CDR1 MNHEY and CDR2 SMNVEV come from the germline V gene (reference sequence). The CDR3 sequence is CASSIGQGAAGELFF. CDR3 bases: TGTGCCAGCAGTATCGGACAGGGGGCTGCCGGGGAGCTGTTTTTT.

The chain carries TRBV18 and TRBJ2-7; 7 bases fit TRBD2. This CDR3 has 15 amino acids. V gave up 1 base and J gave up 0 bases; unmatched junction bases: 3. Germline V lookup: CDR1 KGHSH, CDR2 LQKENI. This CDR3 is CASSPRAGDSYEQYF. The CDR3 bases are TGTGCCAGCTCACCACGGGCGGGAGACTCCTACGAGCAGTACTTC. Combining the CDR3 with reference TRBV18 and TRBJ2-7 gives the whole variable domain NAGVMQNPRHLVRRRGQEARLRCSPMKGHSHVYWYRQLPEEGLKFMVYLQKENIIDESGMPKERFSAEFPKEGPSILRIQQVVRGDSAAYFCASSPRAGDSYEQYFGPGTRLTVT.

The sample holds one count of this clone. The junction differs from germline at one of its ends, possibly a read error. CDR3 sequence (DNA): TGTTCCAGCAGCCCTAAAAGCGCTGAAGCTTTCTTT. Its protein product is CSSSPKSAEAFF. The V gene is TRBV7-9, the J gene TRBJ1-1; no firm D call. Looked up from germline, CDR1 is SEHNR and CDR2 is FQNEAQ (reference sequence). The CDR3 loop spans 12 amino acids. The variable domain in full, completed from reference TRBV7-9 and TRBJ1-1, reads DTGVSQNPRHKITKRGQNVTFRCDPISEHNRLYWYRQTLGQGPEFLTYFQNEAQLEKSRLLSDRFSAERPKGSFSTLEIQRTEQGDSAMYLCSSSPKSAEAFFGQGTRLTVV.

The table lists this clone with a few counts. J is TRBJ1-4 and V is TRBV5-1; D uncertain. Between the trimmed V and J ends, which lost 0 bases and 7 bases, there was a span of 13 bases. There are 15 residues in the CDR3. From germline, CDR1 is SGHRS and CDR2 YFSETQ. The chain's CDR3 is CASSLANGFGEKLFF. The CDR3 nucleotides are TGCGCCAGCAGCTTGGCCAACGGGTTTGGTGAAAAACTGTTTTTT. Filled out from reference TRBV5-1 and TRBJ1-4, the complete variable domain reads KAGVTQTPRYLIKTRGQQVTLSCSPISGHRSVSWYQQTPGQGLQFLFEYFSETQRNKGNFPGRFSGRQFSNSRSEMNVSTLELGDSALYLCASSLANGFGEKLFFGSGTQLSVL.

This clone has more than one count but fewer than ten. This sample includes further DNA sequences coding for the same CDR3. The chain is built from TRBV4-1 and TRBJ2-3; 7 positions agree with TRBD2. V dropped 2 bases and J dropped 0; count of bases not matched to a gene: 2. The CDR3 totals 15 residues. Per the germline V gene, CDR1 is MGHRA and CDR2 is YSYEKL. CDR3 sequence: CASSQRGGSTDTQYF. CDR3 bases: TGCGCCAGCAGCCAACGCGGGGGTAGCACAGATACGCAGTATTTT.

This rearrangement joins TRBV9 to TRBJ2-3, with TRBD2 matching over 10 bases. From germline, CDR1 is SGDLS and CDR2 YYNGEE. The junction had 5 bases not matched to a gene; V was cut back by 2 bases and J by 2 bases. The CDR3 is 16 amino acids. The DNA of the CDR3 is TGTGCCAGCAGCGTCCTAGCGGGGGCTACCACAGATACGCAGTATTTT. Translating gives CASSVLAGATTDTQYF.

The V call is TRBV6-5, the J call TRBJ2-1; 12 bases agree with TRBD2. There are 15 residues in the CDR3. V lost 2 bases to trimming and J lost 10 bases; unmatched junction nucleotides: 6. CDR1 and CDR2 (germline): MNHEY, SVGAGI. CDR3 sequence: CASSYPTSGGWEQFF. The CDR3 nucleotides read TGTGCCAGCAGTTACCCGACTAGCGGGGGTTGGGAGCAGTTCTTC.

V usage is TRBV25-1 and J usage is TRBJ1-5; D is ambiguous. The CDR3 length is 16 residues. Germline V gene data show CDR1 as MGHDK and CDR2 as SYGVNS. V lost 5 bases and J lost 0, with 14 bases in between. DNA for the CDR3: TGTGCCAGCAGTTCCAGTTCTGCTTATAGCAATCAGCCCCAGCATTTT. This sequence encodes CASSSSSAYSNQPQHF.

The genes are TRBV5-1 and TRBJ1-1; TRBD1 matches 11 bases. The CDR3 is 14 amino acids. V shed 5 bases, J shed 10 bases, and the junction held 10 bases outside the gene matches. Germline V gene lookup returns CDR1 SGHRS and CDR2 YFSETQ. The DNA of the CDR3 is TGCGCCAGCAGTAGTGGTGGACAGGGGGCGCGAGCTTTCTTT. It codes for CASSSGGQGARAFF.

In its sample, this clone was seen once. The J gene is TRBJ2-3, the V gene TRBV2, with D tentatively TRBD2 (5 bases). The CDR3 is made up of 15 amino acids. The germline V and J ends were trimmed by 4 bases and 3 bases, with 14 bases remaining between them. Looked up from germline, CDR1 is SNHLY and CDR2 is FYNNEI. CDR3 bases: TGTGCCAGCAGTGTAAATCGGGGTTTTACAGATACGCAGTATTTT. The encoded protein is CASSVNRGFTDTQYF.

The chain joins TRBV28 to TRBJ1-2; TRBD1 aligns across 7 bases. With V trimmed by 4 bases and J by 0 bases, 5 bases remained unmatched. The CDR3 covers 15 residues. The germline gives CDR1 MDHEN, CDR2 SYDVKM. The CDR3 loop is CASSSGTASNYGYTF. Here the CDR3 DNA reads TGTGCCAGCAGTTCCGGGACAGCCTCTAACTATGGCTACACCTTC.

This chain uses TRBV4-2 with TRBJ2-3; 10 bases fit TRBD1. After removal of 0 bases from V and 2 bases from J, the junction contained 5 bases not matched to a gene. The CDR3 sequence is 17 residues long. Germline CDR1 is LGHNA and CDR2 is YNFKEQ. CDR3 DNA: TGTGCCAGCAGCCAAGAAGGGGGACAGGGGTTCACAGATACGCAGTATTTT. This codes for CASSQEGGQGFTDTQYF.

The chain is built from TRBV25-1 and TRBJ2-3; 7 bases are shared with TRBD1. The CDR3 has 14 residues. The trim removed 6 bases at V and 0 bases at J, leaving 3 bases unmatched. Germline V gene data show CDR1 as MGHDK and CDR2 as SYGVNS. CDR3 loop: CASSRQGSTDTQYF. CDR3 DNA sequence: TGTGCCAGCAGCAGACAGGGCAGCACAGATACGCAGTATTTT.

The gene calls are TRBV5-4 and TRBJ2-3; D is perhaps TRBD2 (7 bases). Trimming removed 4 bases at V and 0 bases at J, with 15 bases between. The germline V gene encodes CDR1 SGHNT and CDR2 YYREEE (reference sequence). CDR3 size: 16 residues. This CDR3 is CASSPRGGPSTDTQYF. The CDR3 DNA is TGTGCCAGCAGCCCGAGGGGGGGACCGAGCACAGATACGCAGTATTTT. The full variable domain, rest sourced from reference TRBV5-4 and TRBJ2-3, is ETGVTQSPTHLIKTRGQQVTLRCSSQSGHNTVSWYQQALGQGPQFIFQYYREEENGRGNFPPRFSGLQFPNYSSELNVNALELDDSALYLCASSPRGGPSTDTQYFGPGTRLTVL.